The 15 T cell receptor beta chains given below trace back to one sample, sequenced in a study of cytomegalovirus exposure and HLA in healthy donors. Primers included in the PCR were 60 Vbeta and 13 Jbeta primers. This table comes from immunoSEQ multiplex PCR, and its TCRdb copy is limited to in-frame clones, with some not included. The top ten clones hold 1.5% to 1.7% of a sample with 150,000 to 200,000 clones, roughly 72% of them seen once. Sequenced sample: PBMCs. These receptors were obtained from a man aged 40-50 years in good health and CMV-seronegative.

The chain has TRBV29-1 and TRBJ2-1; TRBD1 aligns across 9 bases. The CDR3 covers 16 residues. The junction had 16 bases not matched to a gene; V was cut back by 5 bases and J by 8 bases. Germline values: CDR1 SQVTM, CDR2 ANQGSEA. This CDR3 reads CSVYPNRDRVDHEQFF. The CDR3 DNA is TGCAGCGTTTACCCAAACCGGGACAGGGTCGACCATGAGCAGTTCTTC.

The rearrangement links TRBV19 to TRBJ2-7, with D possibly matching TRBD2 (5 bases). CDR3 length equals 13 residues. CDR1 LNHDA and CDR2 SQIVND come from the germline V gene (reference sequence). Between the trimmed V and J ends, which lost 1 base and 6 bases, there was a span of 10 bases. The chain's CDR3 is CASSIVKGGEQYV. As DNA, the CDR3 is TGTGCCAGTAGTATAGTGAAAGGAGGCGAGCAGTACGTC.

The CDR3: CSVAKRDSHTEAFF. As DNA, the CDR3 is TGCAGCGTTGCGAAGCGGGACTCCCACACTGAAGCTTTCTTT. J is TRBJ1-1 and V is TRBV29-1, with D perhaps TRBD1 (5 bases). The CDR3 sequence is 14 residues long. Per germline, CDR1 SQVTM and CDR2 ANQGSEA. V lost 4 bases and J lost 3, with 15 bases in between.

J is TRBJ2-7 and V is TRBV4-2; D is unclear. Trimming pared 4 bases from V and 2 bases from J, leaving 9 bases between. Germline V lookup: CDR1 LGHNA, CDR2 YNFKEQ. The CDR3 loop spans 13 amino acids. The CDR3 loop is CASSRAMTYEQYF. CDR3 DNA: TGTGCCAGCAGCCGGGCGATGACCTACGAGCAGTACTTC.

This clone was seen a handful of times. The chain employs TRBV29-1 and TRBJ2-3; 10 bases align to TRBD2. The length of the CDR3 is 16 residues. Germline V lookup: CDR1 SQVTM, CDR2 ANQGSEA. V was clipped by 6 bases and J by 1 base; unmatched bases: 10. CDR3: CSVPRGLAGGTDTQYF. The CDR3 region has the DNA TGCAGCGTCCCCAGGGGGCTAGCGGGAGGCACAGATACGCAGTATTTT.

The rearrangement joins TRBV7-6 to TRBJ2-2; D might be TRBD1 (6 bases). V was clipped by 5 bases and J by 0 bases, with 13 bases between them. Germline V gives CDR1 SGHVS, CDR2 FNYEAQ. This CDR3 has 16 amino acids. The CDR3 region is CASSPRGATNTGELFF. The DNA for the CDR3 is TGTGCCAGCAGCCCCAGGGGCGCGACGAACACCGGGGAGCTGTTTTTT. Full variable domain (missing parts from reference TRBV7-6 and TRBJ2-2): GAGVSQSPRYKVTKRGQDVALRCDPISGHVSLYWYRQALGQGPEFLTYFNYEAQQDKSGLPNDRFSAERPEGSISTLTIQRTEQRDSAMYRCASSPRGATNTGELFFGEGSRLTVL.

This clone is a singleton in its sample. This chain uses TRBV4-1 with TRBJ1-1; 8 bases match TRBD1. Germline CDR1 and CDR2: MGHRA and YSYEKL. J lost 3 bases, V lost 4 bases, and 4 bases had no gene match. This CDR3 region has 14 residues. The CDR3 region is CASSRQGLDTEAFF. CDR3 coding DNA: TGCGCCAGCAGCCGACAGGGGTTGGACACTGAAGCTTTCTTT.

The V and J genes are TRBV11-2 and TRBJ2-7; 8 bases match TRBD2. Germline loops: CDR1 SGHAT, CDR2 FQNNGV. CDR3 size: 12 residues. The DNA for the CDR3 is TGTGCCAGCAGCTCGGGAGGACTAGCAATAGACGTC. Protein sequence: CASSSGGLAIDV.

This sequence joins TRBV29-1 and TRBJ2-2; 13 positions match TRBD2. The V and J ends lost 4 bases and 5 bases, in that order; junction bases with no gene match: 7. CDR1 is SQVTM, CDR2 ANQGSEA, per germline. The CDR3 contains 16 residues. CDR3 residues: CSVVFRGLAGTGELFF. CDR3 bases: TGCAGCGTTGTCTTCAGGGGACTAGCGGGGACCGGGGAGCTGTTTTTT.

The V gene is TRBV5-1, the J gene TRBJ1-4, with 9 bases matching TRBD1. The V and J ends lost 4 bases and 8 bases, in that order; junction bases with no gene match: 3. This CDR3 is 13 amino acids long. CDR1 is SGHRS, CDR2 YFSETQ, per germline. The CDR3 sequence is CASSRTGDEKLFF. The CDR3, as DNA: TGCGCCAGCAGCAGGACAGGGGACGAAAAACTGTTTTTT.

The chain is built from TRBV6-9 and TRBJ2-7; TRBD2 agrees at 12 bases. V lost 6 bases, J lost 1 base, and 7 bases stayed unmatched. CDR3 length: 16 residues. CDR1 is MNHGY and CDR2 is SVAAGI in the germline V gene. This CDR3 is CASRSGLAGDSYEQYF. The CDR3 DNA follows: TGTGCCAGCAGGTCGGGACTAGCGGGTGATTCCTACGAGCAGTACTTC.

The chain employs TRBV7-9 and TRBJ1-4; tentatively, D is TRBD1 (5 bases). This CDR3 region has 15 residues. The germline gives CDR1 SEHNR, CDR2 FQNEAQ (reference sequence). V was pared by 5 bases and J by 3 bases, with 13 bases between. The CDR3 bases are TGTGCCAGCAGCCCCTGGGGGGAGGCTAATGAAAAACTGTTTTTT. The encoded protein is CASSPWGEANEKLFF.

CDR3 sequence reads: CASSTSHGGPLSWRETQYF. CDR3 bases: TGTGCCAGCAGCACATCCCACGGGGGTCCCCTTTCATGGAGAGAGACCCAGTACTTC. This rearrangement joins TRBV5-6 to TRBJ2-5, with D possibly TRBD2 on 6 matching bases. V was cut by 4 bases and J by 4 bases, with 29 bases left in between. Germline loops: CDR1 SGHDT, CDR2 YYEEEE. CDR3 length equals 19 residues.

With regard to this clone: The identical CDR3 is also encoded by other nucleotide sequences in the sample. The chain links TRBV6-5 to TRBJ2-1; possibly TRBD1 for D (6 bases). The CDR3 contains 13 residues. Germline V gene data show CDR1 as MNHEY and CDR2 as SVGAGI. V was shortened by 8 bases and J by 4 bases, with 12 bases between the two germline ends. The CDR3 loop is CASRRGLYNEQFF. Written as DNA, the CDR3 is TGTGCCAGCCGCAGGGGCTTGTACAATGAGCAGTTCTTC.

Here the CDR3 reads CASTQGAHGELFF. CDR3 DNA sequence: TGTGCCAGCACGCAGGGGGCTCACGGGGAGCTGTTTTTT. J is TRBJ2-2 and V is TRBV6-5; 8 nucleotides align to TRBD1. V gave up 7 bases and J gave up 7 bases; unmatched junction bases: 5. Germline V lookup: CDR1 MNHEY, CDR2 SVGAGI. This CDR3 spans 13 amino acids.